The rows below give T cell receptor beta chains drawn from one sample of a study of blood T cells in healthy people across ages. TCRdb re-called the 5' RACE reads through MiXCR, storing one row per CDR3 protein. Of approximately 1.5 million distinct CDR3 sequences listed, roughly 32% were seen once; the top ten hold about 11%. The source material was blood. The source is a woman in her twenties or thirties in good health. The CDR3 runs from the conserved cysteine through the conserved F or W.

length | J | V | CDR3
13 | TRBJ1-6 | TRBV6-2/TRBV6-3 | CASSQRQNSPLHF
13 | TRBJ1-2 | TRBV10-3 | CAISSGNNYGYTF
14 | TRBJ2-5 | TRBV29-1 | CSVPQGALWETQYF
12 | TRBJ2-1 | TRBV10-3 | CAISPSGLEQFF
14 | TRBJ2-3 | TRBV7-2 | CASSLGPSTDTQYF
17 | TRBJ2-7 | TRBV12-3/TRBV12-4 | CASSTLSPGLYSYEQYF
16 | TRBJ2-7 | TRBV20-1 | CSARIPGLQKKYEQYF
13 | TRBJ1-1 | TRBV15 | CATSRDRATEAFF
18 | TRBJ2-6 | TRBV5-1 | CASSLGETGGSGANVLTF
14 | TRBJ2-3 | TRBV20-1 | CSAFSGMGTDTQYF
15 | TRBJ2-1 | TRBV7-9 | CASSHGTGEAQVQFF
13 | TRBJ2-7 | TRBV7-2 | CASTSGKGPEQYF
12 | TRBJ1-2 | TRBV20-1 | CSAMYKNYGYTF
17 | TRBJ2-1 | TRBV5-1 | CASSSPSPREFSHEQFF
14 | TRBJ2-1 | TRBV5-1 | CASSWGDRDNEQFF
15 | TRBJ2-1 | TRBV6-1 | CASSEPGTGWNEQFF
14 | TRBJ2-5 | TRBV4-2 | CASSQSQFKETQYF
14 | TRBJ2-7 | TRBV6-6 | CASSKGQGGYEQYF
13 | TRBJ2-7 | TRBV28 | CASSFVGSYEQYF
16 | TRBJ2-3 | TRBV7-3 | CASSTISGAGGDTQYF
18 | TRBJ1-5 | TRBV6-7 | CASSYYQSGTRGNQPQHF
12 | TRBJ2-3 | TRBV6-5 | CASSYPSGTQYF
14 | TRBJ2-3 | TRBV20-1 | CGARRAGEADTQYF
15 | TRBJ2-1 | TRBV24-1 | CATSDLWETNNEQFF
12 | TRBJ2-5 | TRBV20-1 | CSAREVKETQYF
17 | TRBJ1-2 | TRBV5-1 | CASSGSDGTAANYGYTF
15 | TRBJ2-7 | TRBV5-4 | CASSEGLADIYEQYF
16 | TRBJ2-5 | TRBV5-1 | CASSRGRDRGDETQYF
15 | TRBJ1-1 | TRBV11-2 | CVSSLVDRVGTGAFF
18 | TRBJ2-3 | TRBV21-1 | CASSKGKRMVSSTDTQYF
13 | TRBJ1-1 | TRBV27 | CASSLGYGTEAFF
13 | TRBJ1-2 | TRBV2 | CASSEAGRYGYTF
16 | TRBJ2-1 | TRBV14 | CASSNRRGLSVNEQFF
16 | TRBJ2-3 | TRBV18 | CASSLPMTGGSDTQYF
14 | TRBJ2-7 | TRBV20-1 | CSARLAGDPYEQYF
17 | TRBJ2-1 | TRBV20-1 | CSARDPAGGALHNEQFF
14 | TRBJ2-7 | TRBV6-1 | CASTPGLGLYEQYF
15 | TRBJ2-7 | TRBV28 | CASTSAGTDSYEQYF
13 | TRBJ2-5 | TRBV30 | CAWSVLGRETQYF
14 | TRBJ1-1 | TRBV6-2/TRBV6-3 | CASSYRGVNTEAFF
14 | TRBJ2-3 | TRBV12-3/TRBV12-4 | CASSLAQGADMEYF
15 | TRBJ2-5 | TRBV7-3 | CASSPEDRPQETQYF
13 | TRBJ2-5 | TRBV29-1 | CSSERQGPETQYF
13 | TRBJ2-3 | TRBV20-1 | CSAKSGYTDTQYF
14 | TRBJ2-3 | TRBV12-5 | CASGMTAFPDTQYF
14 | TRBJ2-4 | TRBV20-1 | CSASDRGRENIQYF
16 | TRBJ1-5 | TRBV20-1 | CSASGTGTGLNQPQHF